The 13 T cell receptor beta chains in this list originate from one sample, sequenced in a study of CD8+CD57+ T cells in acquired aplastic anemia. Profiling of TCR beta VDJ combinations and CDR3 sequences used genomic DNA as template. TCRdb re-called the reads with MiXCR, one entry per CDR3 protein. The data contain about 180,000 distinct CDR3 sequences, under 55% of them singletons. The sequenced material came from sorted CD4+, CD8+, or CD8+CD57+ T cells (not recorded which) from PBMCs. Source of these receptors: a human donor in good health.

This clonotype came up a few times. The rearrangement joins TRBV27 to TRBJ2-3, with 7 bases matching TRBD2. The CDR3 has 14 amino acids. CDR1 and CDR2 (germline): MNHEY, SMNVEV (reference sequence). The V gene end was trimmed by 7 bases and the J gene end by 0 bases; junction bases not matched to a gene: 4. This chain's CDR3 is CASKLALSTDTQYF. In DNA, the CDR3 is TGTGCCAGCAAACTAGCGCTGAGCACAGATACGCAGTATTTT.

Remarks on this clonotype: Since a much larger clone is just one base distant, this may be a read error. This chain links TRBV5-1 with TRBJ2-1, with D uncertain. The germline V gene encodes CDR1 SGHRS and CDR2 YFSETQ. CDR3 size: 14 residues. CDR3 residues: CAGSLDGAYNEQFF. The CDR3 region has the DNA TGCGCCGGCAGCTTGGACGGTGCCTACAATGAGCAGTTCTTC.

CDR3 region: CSAYTGTEVTQYF. The DNA for the CDR3 is TGCAGCGCTTATACCGGGACAGAAGTGACCCAGTACTTC. V and J are TRBV29-1 and TRBJ2-5; 7 bases map to TRBD1. J was trimmed by 7 bases and V by 7 bases; bases with no gene match: 12. CDR1 is SQVTM and CDR2 is ANQGSEA in the germline V gene. The CDR3 covers 13 residues.

The CDR3 bases are TGTGCCACCAGCAGGCCATTAGCGGGAGATGAGGCAGATACGCAGTATTTT. This gives the protein CATSRPLAGDEADTQYF. V usage is TRBV15 and J usage is TRBJ2-3; TRBD2 agrees at 9 bases. CDR3 length equals 17 residues. The germline CDR1 and CDR2 sequences are LNHNV and YYDKDF (reference sequence). The V segment lost 3 bases and the J segment 4 bases; nucleotides outside the gene matches: 11.

This chain uses TRBV7-3 with TRBJ1-1; D unclear. Deletions cut 4 bases from V and 2 bases from J, with 5 bases between. The CDR3 runs 12 residues. CDR1 is SGHTA and CDR2 is FQGTGA in the germline V gene. The CDR3 bases are TGTGCCAGCAGCTCACACAACACTGAAGCTTTCTTT. Amino acids: CASSSHNTEAFF. Supplemented by reference TRBV7-3 and TRBJ1-1, the full variable domain reads GAGVSQTPSNKVTEKGKYVELRCDPISGHTALYWYRQSLGQGPEFLIYFQGTGAADDSGLPNDRFFAVRPEGSVSTLKIQRTERGDSAVYLCASSSHNTEAFFGQGTRLTVV.

The chain links TRBV5-1 to TRBJ2-5; 10 nucleotides agree with TRBD1. Germline V gives CDR1 SGHRS, CDR2 YFSETQ. This CDR3 comprises 14 residues. V gave up 4 bases and J gave up 4 bases; unmatched junction bases: 4. CDR3 sequence: CASSVGTGAETQYF. CDR3 nucleotides: TGCGCCAGCAGCGTAGGGACAGGGGCAGAGACCCAGTACTTC.

This clonotype was seen ten or more times. The chain has TRBV5-4 and TRBJ1-2, with D possibly matching TRBD1 (6 bases). Germline CDR1 is SGHNT and CDR2 is YYREEE (reference sequence). This CDR3 has 14 amino acids. The V end was cut by 4 bases, the J end by 6 bases, with 16 bases between. CDR3 sequence: CASSHKQGLDGYTF. Here the CDR3 DNA reads TGTGCCAGCAGCCACAAACAGGGTCTTGATGGCTACACCTTC.

This clonotype was recorded once. J is TRBJ1-1 and V is TRBV6-1; D remains unclear. V was shortened by 4 bases and J by 8 bases, with 14 bases between the two germline ends. The germline V gene encodes CDR1 MNHNS and CDR2 SASEGT. The CDR3 extends over 13 amino acids. CDR3 region: CASSAMQRVEAFF. In DNA form, the CDR3 reads TGTGCCAGCAGTGCTATGCAAAGGGTGGAAGCTTTCTTT.

This clonotype is labeled as medium-sized. The chain has TRBV24-1 and TRBJ1-6; weak D call: TRBD1 (5 bases). Germline assignment: CDR1 KGHDR and CDR2 SFDVKD. V lost 1 base and J 14 bases, leaving 8 bases between the germline ends. The CDR3 extends over 12 amino acids. The CDR3 reads CATSDFRGTLHF. The CDR3 DNA follows: TGTGCCACCAGTGATTTTCGGGGGACCCTCCACTTT.

This clonotype has just a few counts. A read error may be the cause here, since a much bigger clone is one base away. This sequence joins TRBV10-2 and TRBJ1-2, with 8 bases identical to TRBD1. Trimming removed 5 bases from V and 6 bases from J; junction bases left unmatched: 11. Germline CDR1 reads WSHSY; CDR2 reads SAAADI. The CDR3 loop spans 15 amino acids. CDR3 in DNA: TGCGCCAGCAGTCAAGGGGGACAGGCCCACCATGGCTACACCTTC. Protein: CASSQGGQAHHGYTF.

This clonotype was recorded at least ten times. This chain connects TRBV7-9 to TRBJ2-1, with 9 bases identical to TRBD1. This CDR3 has 17 amino acids. Germline CDR1 reads SEHNR; CDR2 reads FQNEAQ (reference sequence). The V gene end was trimmed by 1 base and the J gene end by 8 bases; junction bases not matched to a gene: 12. This CDR3 is CASSLGRAGQGRHEQFF. DNA for the CDR3: TGTGCCAGCAGCTTAGGCCGTGCGGGACAGGGAAGGCATGAGCAGTTCTTC.

The chain joins TRBV29-1 to TRBJ2-5, with TRBD1 identical over 8 bases. With 1 base clipped from V and 2 bases from J, the junction kept 6 bases outside the gene matches. CDR3 length: 15 amino acids. Per germline, CDR1 SQVTM and CDR2 ANQGSEA. This CDR3 is CSVEVSGGRQETQYF. DNA of the CDR3: TGCAGCGTTGAAGTGTCAGGGGGCCGACAAGAGACCCAGTACTTC.

The V call is TRBV7-9, the J call TRBJ2-5; no clear D. Germline CDR1 SEHNR, CDR2 FQNEAQ (reference sequence). The germline V and J ends were trimmed by 0 bases and 4 bases, with 15 bases remaining between them. The CDR3 is made up of 16 amino acids. The CDR3 is CASSLADNGRRETQYF. The DNA for the CDR3 is TGTGCCAGCAGCTTAGCTGATAACGGGCGGCGAGAGACCCAGTACTTC.